This T cell receptor beta chain was obtained from a study of metastatic and nonmetastatic thyroid tumors. Turning to the study itself: Where malignant and benign thyroid patients were concerned, repertoires were compared across blood and tumor or nodule tissue.

Germline V gene sequence: CDR1 SGHDN, CDR2 FVKESK. The V end lost 4 bases, the J end lost 1 base, and 18 bases lay between the germline ends. The CDR3 totals 17 residues. Patients had received no treatment of any kind before thyroid surgery. Using MiXCR, TCRdb re-called clones from the PCR reads. The table shows 45,000 to 65,000 clones, with around a sixth occurring only once. To note about this clone: The antigen is not known. One base away lies a much larger clone, so this may be a sequencing read error. This specimen includes other DNA sequences encoding the same CDR3.

General observations from the study: Reported TCR beta diversity, measured in blood and tumor, was significantly higher for malignant thyroid tumors than for benign nodules.

Material: blood. The chain employs TRBV14 and TRBJ2-3; D not certain. This sequence originates from a female donor with papillary thyroid cancer or a benign thyroid nodule (not recorded which). Some clones in this sample may be carry-over from other donors' samples. The CDR3 reads CASSPRSGFSGTDTQYF. The CDR3 DNA is TGTGCCAGCAGCCCCCGTTCAGGCTTTTCAGGCACAGATACGCAGTATTTT.